This record covers a single T cell receptor beta chain. The antigen remains unidentified. The sample belongs to a study of blood T cell dynamics during melanoma immunotherapy. Study context: Metastatic melanoma patients received first-line pembrolizumab or nivolumab plus ipilimumab. General study points: It remained unknown if the driving T cell clones were melanoma-specific.

This CDR3 has 13 residues. Trimming took off 0 bases at V and 3 bases at J, with 6 bases between the two ends. The germline V gene has CDR1 MNHEY and CDR2 SVGAGI. Sequencing used immunoSEQ multiplex PCR; TCRdb keeps in-frame clones, though not all of them. The sample yields approximately 14,000 clones, more than 85% seen once. The time point here: week 3, after first cycle of checkpoint inhibitor. Disease control meant complete response, partial response or stable disease at 12 weeks. Prior systemic cancer therapy, immunosuppressant use and other active malignancies excluded patients. The TCR sequence derives from a human donor with melanoma. Sequenced here: blood, sampled from a patient treated with checkpoint blockade. The rearrangement uses TRBV6-5 and TRBJ2-7; weak D call: TRBD2 (5 bases). The CDR3 loop is CASSYSRDYEQYF. CDR3 DNA: TGTGCCAGCAGTTACTCGAGGGACTACGAGCAGTACTTC.